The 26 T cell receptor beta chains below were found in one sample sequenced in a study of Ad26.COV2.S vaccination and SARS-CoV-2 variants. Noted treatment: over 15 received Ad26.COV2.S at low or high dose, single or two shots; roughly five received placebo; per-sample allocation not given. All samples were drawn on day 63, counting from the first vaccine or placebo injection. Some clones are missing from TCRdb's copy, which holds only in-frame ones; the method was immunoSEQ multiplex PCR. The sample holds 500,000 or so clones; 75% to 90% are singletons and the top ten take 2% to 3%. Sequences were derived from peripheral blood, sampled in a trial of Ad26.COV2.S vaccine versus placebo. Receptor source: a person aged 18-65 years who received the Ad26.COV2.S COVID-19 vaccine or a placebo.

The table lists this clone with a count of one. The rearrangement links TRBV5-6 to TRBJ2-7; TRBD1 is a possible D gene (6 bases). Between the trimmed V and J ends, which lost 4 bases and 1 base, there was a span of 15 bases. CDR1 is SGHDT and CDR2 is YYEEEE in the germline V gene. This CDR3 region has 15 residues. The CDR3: CASSPLAGVSYEQYF. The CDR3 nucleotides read TGTGCCAGCAGCCCCCTCGCAGGGGTATCCTACGAGCAGTACTTC.

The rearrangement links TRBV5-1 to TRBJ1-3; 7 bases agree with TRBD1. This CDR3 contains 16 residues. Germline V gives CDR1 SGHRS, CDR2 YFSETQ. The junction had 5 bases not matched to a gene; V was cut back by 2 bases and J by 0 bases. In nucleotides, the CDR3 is TGCGCCAGCAGCTTCCGCCCAGGGGGCTCTGGAAACACCATATATTTT. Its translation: CASSFRPGGSGNTIYF.

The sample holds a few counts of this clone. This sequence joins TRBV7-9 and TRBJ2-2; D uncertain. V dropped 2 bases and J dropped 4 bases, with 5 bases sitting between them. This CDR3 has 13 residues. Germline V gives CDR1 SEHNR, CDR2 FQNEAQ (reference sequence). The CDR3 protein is CASSLTRTGELFF. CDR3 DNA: TGTGCCAGCAGCTTAACTCGCACCGGGGAGCTGTTTTTT.

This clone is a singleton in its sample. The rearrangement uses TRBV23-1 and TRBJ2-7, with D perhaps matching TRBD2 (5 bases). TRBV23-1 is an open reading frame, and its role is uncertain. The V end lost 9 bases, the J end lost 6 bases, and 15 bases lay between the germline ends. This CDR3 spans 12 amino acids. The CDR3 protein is CARKYDGVEQYV. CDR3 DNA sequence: TGCGCCAGGAAGTACGACGGGGTCGAGCAGTACGTC.

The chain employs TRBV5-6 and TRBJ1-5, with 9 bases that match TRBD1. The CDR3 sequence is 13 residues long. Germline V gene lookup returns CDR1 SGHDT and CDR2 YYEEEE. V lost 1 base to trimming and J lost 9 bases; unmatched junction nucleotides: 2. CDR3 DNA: TGTGCCAGCAGCTTGAGACAGGGGGGGCCCCAGCATTTT. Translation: CASSLRQGGPQHF.

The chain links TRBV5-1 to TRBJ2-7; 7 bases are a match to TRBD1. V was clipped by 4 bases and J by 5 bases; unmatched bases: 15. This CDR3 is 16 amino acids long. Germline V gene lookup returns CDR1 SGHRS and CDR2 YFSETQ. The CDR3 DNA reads TGCGCCAGCAGCACCTATATTTCCGGGACAGAGGACGAGCAGTACTTC. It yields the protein CASSTYISGTEDEQYF.

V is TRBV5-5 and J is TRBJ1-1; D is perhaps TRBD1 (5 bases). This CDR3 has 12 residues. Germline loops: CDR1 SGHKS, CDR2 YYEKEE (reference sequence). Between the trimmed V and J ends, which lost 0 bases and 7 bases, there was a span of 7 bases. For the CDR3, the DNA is TGTGCCAGCAGCTTGGGGGACGTTGAAGCTTTCTTT. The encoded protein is CASSLGDVEAFF.

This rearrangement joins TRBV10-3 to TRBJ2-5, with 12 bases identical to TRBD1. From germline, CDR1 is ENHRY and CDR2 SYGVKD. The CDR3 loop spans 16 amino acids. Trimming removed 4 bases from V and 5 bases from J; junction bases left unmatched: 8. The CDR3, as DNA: TGTGCCATCAGTGGAACTGGGACAGGGGGCGCGGAGACCCAGTACTTC. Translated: CAISGTGTGGAETQYF.

CDR3 nucleotides: TGTGCCAGCAGCTGGAGCGGGGGACAGGCGAACACTGAAGCTTTCTTT. Protein product: CASSWSGGQANTEAFF. V is TRBV5-4 and J is TRBJ1-1; 8 positions match TRBD1. The junction had 8 bases not matched to a gene; V was cut back by 3 bases and J by 1 base. The CDR3 runs to 16 residues. Per the germline V gene, CDR1 is SGHNT and CDR2 is YYREEE (reference sequence).

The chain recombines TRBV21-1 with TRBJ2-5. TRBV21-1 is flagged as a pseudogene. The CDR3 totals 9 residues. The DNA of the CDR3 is TGTGCCAGCTGTGGGACCCAGTACTTC. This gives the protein CASCGTQYF.

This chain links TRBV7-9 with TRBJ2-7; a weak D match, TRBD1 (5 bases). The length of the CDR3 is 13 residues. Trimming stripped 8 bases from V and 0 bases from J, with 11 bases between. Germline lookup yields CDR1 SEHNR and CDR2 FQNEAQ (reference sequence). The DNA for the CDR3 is TGTGCCAGCTTAGGCAGGGACTCCTACGAGCAGTACTTC. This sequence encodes CASLGRDSYEQYF.

DNA for the CDR3: TGTGCCAGCAGCGTACTAGCGGGGGGCACAGATACGCAGTATTTT. Encoded protein: CASSVLAGGTDTQYF. The J gene is TRBJ2-3, the V gene TRBV2; 11 nucleotides line up with TRBD2. V was pared by 6 bases and J by 1 base, with 3 bases of the junction left unmatched. This CDR3 is built from 15 residues. CDR1 is SNHLY and CDR2 is FYNNEI in the germline V gene.

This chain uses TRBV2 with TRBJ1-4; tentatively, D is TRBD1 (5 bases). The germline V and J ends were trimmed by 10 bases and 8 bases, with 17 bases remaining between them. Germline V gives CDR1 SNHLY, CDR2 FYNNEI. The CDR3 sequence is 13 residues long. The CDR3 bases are TGTGCCACCAGGGCGGACATCGACGAAAAACTGTTTTTT. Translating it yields CATRADIDEKLFF.

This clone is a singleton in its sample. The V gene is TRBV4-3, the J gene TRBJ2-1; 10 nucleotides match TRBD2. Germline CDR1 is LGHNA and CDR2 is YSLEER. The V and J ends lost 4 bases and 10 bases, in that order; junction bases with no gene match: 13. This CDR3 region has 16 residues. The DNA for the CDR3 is TGCGCCAGCAGCCCTCGCGCGGCTAGCGGGGGTCCCGAGCAGTTCTTC. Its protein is CASSPRAASGGPEQFF.

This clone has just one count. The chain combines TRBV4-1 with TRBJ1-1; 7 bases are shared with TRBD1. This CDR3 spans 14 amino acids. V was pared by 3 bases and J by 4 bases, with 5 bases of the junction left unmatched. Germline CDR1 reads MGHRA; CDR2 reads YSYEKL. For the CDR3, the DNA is TGCGCCAGCAGCCATTACAGGGGAATCACTGAAGCTTTCTTT. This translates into CASSHYRGITEAFF.

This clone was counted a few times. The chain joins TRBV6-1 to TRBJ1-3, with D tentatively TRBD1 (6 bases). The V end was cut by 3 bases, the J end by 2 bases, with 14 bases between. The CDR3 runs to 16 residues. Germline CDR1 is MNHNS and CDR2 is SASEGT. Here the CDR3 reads CASSDERQATGNTIYF. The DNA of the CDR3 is TGTGCCAGCAGTGACGAGCGACAGGCCACTGGAAACACCATATATTTT.

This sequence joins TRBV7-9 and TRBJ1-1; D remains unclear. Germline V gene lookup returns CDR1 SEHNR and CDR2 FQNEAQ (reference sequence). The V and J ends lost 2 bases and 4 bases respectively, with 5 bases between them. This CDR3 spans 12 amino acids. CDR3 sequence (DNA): TGTGCCAGCAGCTTAAGTATCACTGAAGCTTTCTTT. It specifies CASSLSITEAFF.

This CDR3 is CASSYGGRTGGYEQYV. For the CDR3, the DNA is TGTGCCAGCAGTTACGGGGGAAGGACAGGGGGCTACGAGCAGTACGTC. The V call is TRBV6-2 or TRBV6-3, the J call TRBJ2-7, with 10 bases that match TRBD1. The CDR3 sequence is 16 residues long. Germline V gene data show CDR1 as MNHEY and CDR2 as SVGEGT. With V trimmed by 2 bases and J by 3 bases, 7 bases remained unmatched.

The CDR3 bases are TGTGCCAGCAGCCGGGACAGTCAAATCACCGGGGAGCTGTTTTTT. Amino acids: CASSRDSQITGELFF. The chain has TRBV2 and TRBJ2-2; 7 nucleotides align to TRBD1. V lost 6 bases and J lost 4; bases outside the gene matches: 8. The CDR3 totals 15 residues. CDR1 SNHLY and CDR2 FYNNEI come from the germline V gene. Full variable domain (remainder filled in from reference TRBV2 and TRBJ2-2): EPEVTQTPSHQVTQMGQEVILRCVPISNHLYFYWYRQILGQKVEFLVSFYNNEISEKSEIFDDQFSVERPDGSNFTLKIRSTKLEDSAMYFCASSRDSQITGELFFGEGSRLTVL.

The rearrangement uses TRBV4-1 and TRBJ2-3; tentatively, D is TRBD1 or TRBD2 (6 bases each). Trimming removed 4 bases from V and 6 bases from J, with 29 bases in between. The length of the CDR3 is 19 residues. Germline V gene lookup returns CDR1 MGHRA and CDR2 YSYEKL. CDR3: CASSRNSFGLALQGDTQYF. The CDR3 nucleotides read TGCGCCAGCAGCCGCAACTCCTTTGGGCTAGCGCTCCAGGGGGATACGCAGTATTTT.

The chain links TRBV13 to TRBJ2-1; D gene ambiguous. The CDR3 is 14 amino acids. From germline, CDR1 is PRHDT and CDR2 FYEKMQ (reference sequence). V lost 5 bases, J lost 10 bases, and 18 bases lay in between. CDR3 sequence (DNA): TGTGCCAGCAGCCCCCCGGATGCTCTAGAGGAGCAGTTCTTC. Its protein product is CASSPPDALEEQFF.

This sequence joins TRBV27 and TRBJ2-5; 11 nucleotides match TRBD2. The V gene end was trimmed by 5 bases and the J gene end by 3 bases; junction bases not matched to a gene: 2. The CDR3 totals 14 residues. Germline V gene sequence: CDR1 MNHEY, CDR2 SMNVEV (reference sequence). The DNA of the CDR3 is TGTGCCAGCAGTCCGGGACTAGCGGAAGAGACCCAGTACTTC. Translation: CASSPGLAEETQYF.

CDR3 protein: CASSYRGGTSGGTQYF. Written as DNA, the CDR3 is TGTGCCAGCAGTTACAGGGGGGGGACTAGCGGAGGTACCCAGTACTTC. The J gene is TRBJ2-5, the V gene TRBV6-2 or TRBV6-3; TRBD2 matches 11 bases. V gave up 2 bases and J gave up 8 bases; unmatched junction bases: 10. The CDR3 is 16 residues long. Germline-derived CDR1 and CDR2 are MNHEY and SVGEGT.

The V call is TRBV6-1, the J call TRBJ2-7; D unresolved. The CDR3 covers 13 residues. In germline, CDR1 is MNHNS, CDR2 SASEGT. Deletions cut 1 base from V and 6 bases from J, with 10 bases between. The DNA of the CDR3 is TGTGCCAGCAGTGAAGGAGCTAGACCCGAGCAGTACTTC. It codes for CASSEGARPEQYF.

CDR3 sequence reads: CASSVGGFGETQYF. The DNA for the CDR3 is TGTGCCAGCAGCGTGGGAGGGTTTGGAGAGACCCAGTACTTC. V gene TRBV9 combines with J gene TRBJ2-5; TRBD2 agrees at 7 bases. This CDR3 spans 14 amino acids. Germline V lookup: CDR1 SGDLS, CDR2 YYNGEE. Germline trimming cut 2 bases from V and 4 bases from J; bases unmatched to any gene: 5.

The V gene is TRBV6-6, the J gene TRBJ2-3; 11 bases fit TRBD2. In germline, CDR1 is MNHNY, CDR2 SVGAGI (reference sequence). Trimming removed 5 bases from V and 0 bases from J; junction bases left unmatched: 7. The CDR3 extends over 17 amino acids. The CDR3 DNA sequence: TGTGCCAGCAGTCGACTAGCGGGGATGACTAGCACAGATACGCAGTATTTT. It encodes CASSRLAGMTSTDTQYF.